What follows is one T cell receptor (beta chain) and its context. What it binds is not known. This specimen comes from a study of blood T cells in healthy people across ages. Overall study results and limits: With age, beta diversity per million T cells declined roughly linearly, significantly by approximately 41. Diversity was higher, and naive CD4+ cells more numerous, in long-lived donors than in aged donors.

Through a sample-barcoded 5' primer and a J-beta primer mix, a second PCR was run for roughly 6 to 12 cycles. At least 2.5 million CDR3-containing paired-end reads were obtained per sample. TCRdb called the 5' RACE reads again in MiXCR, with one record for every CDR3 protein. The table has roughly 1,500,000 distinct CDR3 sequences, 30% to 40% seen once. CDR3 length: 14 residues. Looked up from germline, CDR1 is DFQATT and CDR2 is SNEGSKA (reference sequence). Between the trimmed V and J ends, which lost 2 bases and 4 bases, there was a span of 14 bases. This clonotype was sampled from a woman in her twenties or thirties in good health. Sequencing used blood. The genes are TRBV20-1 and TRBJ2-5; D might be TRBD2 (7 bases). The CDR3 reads CSARSGGGGETQYF. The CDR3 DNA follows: TGCAGTGCTAGATCCGGGGGCGGGGGAGAGACCCAGTACTTC.